A single sample gave rise to the 16 T cell receptor beta chains below, sequenced in a study of neoadjuvant nivolumab and ipilimumab in lung cancer (dated by TCRdb to about 2020). Libraries were made using the immunoSEQ multiplex PCR assay. TCRdb provides this immuneACCESS table in a form limited to in-frame rearrangements. Some clones are lacking; in checked studies, under half of them reflect an unresolved V gene, and why the rest are absent is not known. The sample table contains tens of thousands of clones; only one count was recorded for 75% to 90% of them. The leading ten clones occupy under 8% of the sample. Explained via the paper, the time point label denotes: pretherapy, before neoadjuvant immune checkpoint inhibitors. The sequences come from peripheral blood, collected before neoadjuvant nivolumab, alone or with ipilimumab. The receptors come from an adult with non-small cell lung cancer.

This rearrangement joins TRBV25-1 to TRBJ1-2, with TRBD1 as a possible D gene (5 bases). Germline assignment: CDR1 MGHDK and CDR2 SYGVNS. Trimming took 0 bases from V and 9 from J, leaving 8 bases between them. The CDR3 consists of 12 residues. The CDR3 spells CASSEYGGSYTF. The CDR3 nucleotides read TGTGCCAGCAGTGAATACGGGGGAAGCTACACCTTC.

The J gene is TRBJ1-3, the V gene TRBV5-1; a weak D match, TRBD1 (5 bases). V was clipped by 0 bases and J by 2 bases, with 12 bases between them. CDR1 and CDR2 from the germline V gene are SGHRS and YFSETQ. This CDR3 has 16 amino acids. CDR3 coding DNA: TGCGCCAGCAGCTTGGAGGGCAGGGCCGCTGGAAACACCATATATTTT. The encoded protein is CASSLEGRAAGNTIYF.

The V and J genes are TRBV7-2 and TRBJ2-7, with 7 bases aligning to TRBD2. CDR1 is SGHTA, CDR2 FQGNSA, per germline. The junction had 5 bases not matched to a gene; V was cut back by 4 bases and J by 5 bases. This CDR3 has 13 amino acids. The CDR3 DNA reads as TGTGCCAGCAGCTCACTAGCGACCCACGAGCAGTACTTC. Translated, it gives CASSSLATHEQYF.

Only a few counts were recorded for this clone. This chain uses TRBV6-6 with TRBJ2-5, with D tentatively TRBD2 (5 bases). Germline V gives CDR1 MNHNY, CDR2 SVGAGI (reference sequence). V gave up 4 bases and J gave up 1 base, with 10 bases separating them. This CDR3 region has 14 residues. The CDR3 protein is CASSFAAAQETQYF. The CDR3 nucleotides are TGTGCCAGCAGTTTTGCAGCGGCCCAAGAGACCCAGTACTTC.

The V call is TRBV19, the J call TRBJ2-1, with TRBD1 identical over 9 bases. Per the germline V gene, CDR1 is LNHDA and CDR2 is SQIVND (reference sequence). The CDR3 is 14 amino acids. The V and J ends lost 5 bases and 9 bases, in that order; junction bases with no gene match: 8. The CDR3 DNA is TGTGCCAGTAGTTACAGGGGGCCTAATAGTGAGCAGTTCTTC. Its protein product is CASSYRGPNSEQFF.

DNA for the CDR3: TGTGCCAGCAGCTTAGGTGCGGGGGGACCCACAGATACGCAGTATTTT. Translating it yields CASSLGAGGPTDTQYF. V usage is TRBV7-3 and J usage is TRBJ2-3; 8 bases line up with TRBD2. From germline, CDR1 is SGHTA and CDR2 FQGTGA. Trimming cost V 2 bases and J 2 bases; bases outside gene matches: 6. There are 16 residues in the CDR3.

V gene TRBV5-1 combines with J gene TRBJ2-1; 11 nucleotides match TRBD2. CDR1 SGHRS and CDR2 YFSETQ come from the germline V gene. V dropped 0 bases and J dropped 8; count of bases not matched to a gene: 7. This CDR3 contains 16 residues. The CDR3 loop reads CASSLESVAGGYEQFF. CDR3 sequence (DNA): TGCGCCAGCAGCTTGGAGAGCGTAGCGGGGGGGTATGAGCAGTTCTTC. Based on the CDR3 plus reference TRBV5-1 and TRBJ2-1, the full variable domain is KAGVTQTPRYLIKTRGQQVTLSCSPISGHRSVSWYQQTPGQGLQFLFEYFSETQRNKGNFPGRFSGRQFSNSRSEMNVSTLELGDSALYLCASSLESVAGGYEQFFGPGTRLTVL.

The chain links TRBV7-9 to TRBJ2-5; no clear D. CDR1 is SEHNR and CDR2 is FQNEAQ in the germline V gene (reference sequence). CDR3 length: 13 amino acids. Trimming left V 5 bases short and J 1 base short, with 8 bases between. In DNA form, the CDR3 reads TGTGCCAGCAGCCTCTACCCCCAAGAGACCCAGTACTTC. This codes for CASSLYPQETQYF.

The rearrangement uses TRBV10-3 and TRBJ2-2; 8 bases map to TRBD1. In germline, CDR1 is ENHRY, CDR2 SYGVKD. V lost 6 bases and J lost 0; bases outside the gene matches: 3. There are 15 residues in the CDR3. The CDR3 nucleotides are TGTGCCATCAGCCGGACAGGGTCGAACACCGGGGAGCTGTTTTTT. This codes for CAISRTGSNTGELFF.

This chain connects TRBV4-1 to TRBJ2-5; D remains ambiguous. V lost 1 base, J lost 0 bases, and 12 bases lay in between. CDR1 MGHRA and CDR2 YSYEKL come from the germline V gene. The CDR3 is 16 residues long. The CDR3 spells CASSQGRLVYQETQYF. CDR3 nucleotide sequence: TGCGCCAGCAGCCAAGGCCGGTTGGTCTACCAAGAGACCCAGTACTTC.

V and J are TRBV29-1 and TRBJ2-7, with 7 bases lining up with TRBD1. The length of the CDR3 is 12 residues. From germline, CDR1 is SQVTM and CDR2 ANQGSEA. The V and J ends lost 3 bases and 2 bases, in that order; junction bases with no gene match: 1. CDR3 loop: CSVEGTAYEQYF. The DNA of the CDR3 is TGCAGCGTTGAGGGGACAGCCTACGAGCAGTACTTC.

The chain joins TRBV7-9 to TRBJ2-1, with D tentatively TRBD1 (5 bases). The CDR3 is 14 amino acids. From germline, CDR1 is SEHNR and CDR2 FQNEAQ (reference sequence). Trimming removed 5 bases at V and 9 bases at J, with 17 bases between. CDR3 region: CASSPLGLYLEQFF. CDR3 coding DNA: TGTGCCAGCAGCCCCCTGGGGCTTTACCTTGAGCAGTTCTTC.

The V and J genes are TRBV5-1 and TRBJ1-3; the D is unclear. Trimming stripped 5 bases from V and 0 bases from J, with 21 bases between. The CDR3 is 18 amino acids. CDR1 is SGHRS and CDR2 is YFSETQ in the germline V gene. The CDR3 sequence: CASRPFPASGPSGNTIYF. CDR3 sequence (DNA): TGCGCCAGCAGACCATTCCCGGCCAGCGGGCCCTCTGGAAACACCATATATTTT.

This sequence joins TRBV5-1 and TRBJ1-3; D may be TRBD1 (6 bases). The germline V gene has CDR1 SGHRS and CDR2 YFSETQ. The CDR3 covers 15 residues. The ends were cut back, 4 bases at V and 0 bases at J, with 11 bases in the middle. The CDR3 region has the DNA TGCGCCAGCAGCCTAACAGGGAACTCTGGAAACACCATATATTTT. Amino acid sequence: CASSLTGNSGNTIYF.

The CDR3 DNA reads TGCGCCAGCAGCCTACTTCCGGGACAGCCCGACCTGGGCTACACCTTC. It translates to CASSLLPGQPDLGYTF. The chain recombines TRBV5-1 with TRBJ1-2, with 7 positions matching TRBD1. V was clipped by 4 bases and J by 8 bases; unmatched bases: 17. The CDR3 contains 16 residues. The germline CDR1 and CDR2 sequences are SGHRS and YFSETQ.

J is TRBJ1-1 and V is TRBV10-3; D is ambiguous. Trimming shortened V by 2 bases and J by 3 bases, and 4 bases separated the two germline ends. CDR1 is ENHRY and CDR2 is SYGVKD in the germline V gene. This CDR3 contains 12 residues. DNA for the CDR3: TGTGCCATCAGTGAGGGATACACTGAAGCTTTCTTT. It codes for CAISEGYTEAFF.